The present TCR beta chain was sequenced within a study of shared clonotypes between healthy human individuals. The CDR3 runs to 15 residues. CDR1 and CDR2 (germline): SNHLY, FYNNEI. Losses at the gene ends were 8 bases for V and 1 base for J; bases not matched to a gene: 3. Within Nashville, Tennessee resided all donors, each a Caucasian adult. A remark on this clone: The antigen is unknown.

Regarding the study as a whole: The study found lower generation probabilities in non-shared clonotypes than in those shared by all four donors.

The repertoire was sequenced with immunoSEQ multiplex PCR; TCRdb's copy has only in-frame clones and lacks some. The data contain roughly 2,300,000 clones, around 92% of them seen just once; the ten biggest clones take up 0.37%. The chain is built from TRBV2 and TRBJ2-2; 11 nucleotides line up with TRBD1. This clonotype was obtained from a man aged 18 to 29 in good health. Some clones in this sample may be carry-over from other donors' samples. The sample consisted of naive CD4+ T cells from PBMCs. Subset here: CD45RA+ positively selected. This CDR3 reads CASGGTGGNTGELFF. CDR3 sequence (DNA): TGTGCCAGCGGGGGGACAGGGGGGAACACCGGGGAGCTGTTTTTT.